A selection of T cell receptor beta chains follows, all from one sample in a study of control samples from healthy donors and cancer patients. Generated by immunoSEQ multiplex PCR, the TCRdb table keeps only in-frame clones and is missing some. The sample includes about 20,000 clones, 84% of them seen just once. Input material: PBMCs. These TCRs come from a woman between 65 and 79 years old with lung cancer. The CDR3 runs from the conserved cysteine through the conserved F or W. D genes are given only for firm matches. Only part of the rows carry a size: once, few, many, or a class if the clone is expanded.

>13|TRBV6-5|TRBJ2-7|TRBD1|NA
CASRGTGLDEQYF
TGTGCCAGCAGGGGGACAGGGTTAGACGAGCAGTACTTC
>16|TRBV4-3|TRBJ2-1|TRBD2|NA
CASSQNLAGRNNEQFF
TGCGCCAGCAGCCAAAACTTAGCGGGTCGTAATAATGAGCAGTTCTTC
>21|TRBV28|TRBJ2-2|TRBD2|NA
CASRPTLAGSSLTLGTGELFF
TGTGCCAGCAGGCCAACACTAGCGGGGTCGTCTCTGACTTTGGGCACCGGGGAGCTGTTTTTT
>14|TRBV5-1|TRBJ2-1|TRBD2|NA
CASSLTSGNNEQFF
TGCGCCAGCAGCTTGACTAGCGGGAACAATGAGCAGTTCTTC
>12|TRBV18|TRBJ2-1|TRBD2|NA
CASSPGAGVVFF
TGTGCCAGCTCACCTGGAGCGGGAGTGGTGTTCTTC
>20|TRBV18|TRBJ2-6|NA|NA
CASSPTGPPLSLSGANVLTF
TGTGCCAGCTCACCTACCGGCCCCCCGCTCTCTCTCTCTGGGGCCAACGTCCTGACTTTC
>12|TRBV29-1|TRBJ1-5|NA|NA
CSVGYLGQPQHF
TGCAGCGTTGGTTATCTAGGTCAGCCCCAGCATTTT
>13|TRBV7-6|TRBJ2-1|NA|NA
CASSLDHYNEQFF
TGTGCCAGCAGCTTAGATCATTACAATGAGCAGTTCTTC
>15|TRBV27|TRBJ2-7|NA|NA
CASSTRGRNSYEQYF
TGTGCCAGCAGTACCAGGGGCCGAAATTCCTACGAGCAGTACTTC
>15|TRBV6-5|TRBJ1-1|TRBD1|NA
CASSSGQARGTEAFF
TGTGCCAGCAGTTCGGGACAGGCAAGAGGCACTGAAGCTTTCTTT
>16|TRBV6-2/TRBV6-3|TRBJ2-1|TRBD2|NA
CASSTRLAGGYNEQFF
TGTGCCAGCAGTACGCGACTAGCGGGAGGGTACAATGAGCAGTTCTTC
>13|TRBV2|TRBJ1-1|NA|NA
CASSEYPGPEAFF
TGTGCCAGCAGTGAATACCCAGGCCCTGAAGCTTTCTTT
>16|TRBV6-6|TRBJ1-3|TRBD1|NA
CASSSPGQGTGNTIYF
TGTGCCAGCAGTTCACCGGGACAGGGGACCGGAAACACCATATATTTT
>15|TRBV2|TRBJ1-6|NA|NA
CASMALTGQNSPLHF
TGTGCCAGCATGGCGCTAACAGGCCAGAATTCACCCCTCCACTTT
>12|TRBV6-1|TRBJ2-3|NA|NA
CASSPSTDTQYF
TGTGCCAGCAGTCCGAGCACAGATACGCAGTATTTT
>15|TRBV11-2|TRBJ2-1|TRBD2|NA
CASSLDSGAISEQFF
TGTGCCAGCAGCTTAGACAGCGGGGCCATTAGTGAGCAGTTCTTC
>14|TRBV7-9|TRBJ1-2|TRBD1|NA
CASSLARTGDGYTF
TGTGCCAGCAGCTTAGCCCGGACAGGGGATGGCTACACCTTC
>15|TRBV29-1|TRBJ2-2|NA|few
CSVAGPAVDTGELFF
TGCAGCGTTGCAGGGCCCGCTGTGGACACCGGGGAGCTGTTTTTT
>14|TRBV2|TRBJ1-1|NA|NA
CASSQSGLGFEAFF
TGTGCCAGCAGCCAATCGGGCCTCGGCTTTGAAGCTTTCTTT
>13|TRBV7-2|TRBJ2-3|NA|NA
CASSLAAADTQYF
TGTGCCAGCAGCTTAGCAGCGGCAGATACGCAGTATTTT
>17|TRBV7-2|TRBJ1-5|NA|NA
CASSLSPTGTWAQPQHF
TGTGCCAGCAGCTTATCCCCTACGGGAACTTGGGCTCAGCCCCAGCATTTT
>13|TRBV30|TRBJ1-2|TRBD1|NA
CAWGSTGFYGYTF
TGTGCCTGGGGCTCGACAGGGTTCTATGGCTACACCTTC
>14|TRBV7-9|TRBJ2-3|TRBD2|once
CASSLGVAGDTQYF
TGTGCCAGCAGCTTAGGGGTAGCGGGAGATACGCAGTATTTT
>14|TRBV18|TRBJ2-2|NA|NA
CASSPLKGTGELFF
TGTGCCAGCTCACCTTTAAAGGGCACCGGGGAGCTGTTTTTT
>12|TRBV28|TRBJ2-1|NA|NA
CASSLNRNEQFF
TGTGCCAGCAGTTTAAATAGGAATGAGCAGTTCTTC
>16|TRBV3-1/TRBV3-2|TRBJ2-3|NA|NA
CASSQRGPCGVDTQYF
TGTGCCAGCAGCCAGAGAGGGCCCTGCGGGGTAGATACGCAGTATTTT
>14|TRBV2|TRBJ2-7|NA|NA
CASREGGSLYEQYF
TGTGCCAGCAGGGAGGGGGGATCTCTATACGAGCAGTACTTC
>12|TRBV14|TRBJ2-5|NA|NA
CASSHLGETQYF
TGTGCCAGCAGCCACCTCGGTGAGACCCAGTACTTC
>16|TRBV4-3|TRBJ1-2|TRBD1|few
CASSQDWGGGGYGYTF
TGCGCCAGCAGCCAAGATTGGGGAGGGGGCGGCTATGGCTACACCTTC
>14|TRBV5-1|TRBJ2-5|TRBD1|NA
CASSFGQGGGTQYF
TGCGCCAGCAGCTTCGGACAGGGGGGTGGGACCCAGTACTTC
>17|TRBV2|TRBJ2-7|TRBD2|NA
CASSEALRLAGPYEQYF
TGTGCCAGCAGTGAAGCGCTTCGACTAGCGGGGCCCTACGAGCAGTACTTC
>17|TRBV5-1|TRBJ2-5|NA|NA
CASSLGLASPHGETQYF
TGCGCCAGCAGCTTGGGATTGGCCAGCCCCCATGGGGAGACCCAGTACTTC
>16|TRBV28|TRBJ2-1|NA|NA
CASSLFLGSSYNEQFF
TGTGCCAGCAGTTTATTTTTAGGGAGCTCCTACAATGAGCAGTTCTTC
>18|TRBV29-1|TRBJ2-4|TRBD1|few
CSLLGTGVRFSPKNIQYF
TGCAGCCTCCTAGGGACAGGGGTACGGTTCTCTCCCAAAAACATTCAGTACTTC
>12|TRBV27|TRBJ2-7|NA|NA
CASSLLGDEQYF
TGTGCCAGCAGTTTACTGGGGGATGAGCAGTACTTC
>15|TRBV5-1|TRBJ2-7|NA|NA
CASSPDRFRAYEQYF
TGCGCCAGCAGTCCTGACAGATTCAGAGCCTACGAGCAGTACTTC
>14|TRBV19|TRBJ2-2|NA|NA
CASTPLANTGELFF
TGTGCCAGTACTCCACTCGCGAACACCGGGGAGCTGTTTTTT
>15|TRBV4-3|TRBJ2-1|TRBD2|NA
CASSHRTSYRNEQFF
TGCGCCAGCAGCCATAGGACTAGCTATCGGAATGAGCAGTTCTTC
>15|TRBV6-4|TRBJ2-7|TRBD2|NA
CASSAGLAGVDEQYF
TGTGCCAGCAGTGCGGGACTAGCGGGAGTCGACGAGCAGTACTTC
>17|TRBV3-1/TRBV3-2|TRBJ1-2|NA|NA
CASSPLLRLGAKGGYTF
TGTGCCAGCAGCCCCCTCCTGCGTTTAGGGGCCAAGGGAGGCTACACCTTC
>15|TRBV7-2|TRBJ2-1|NA|few
CASSLGLGGWGEQFF
TGTGCCAGCAGCTTAGGACTAGGTGGTTGGGGTGAGCAGTTCTTC
>13|TRBV29-1|TRBJ1-3|TRBD1|NA
CSVGQGSGNTIYF
TGCAGCGTTGGACAGGGTTCTGGAAACACCATATATTTT
>14|TRBV5-1|TRBJ1-1|NA|NA
CASSFRGPNTEAFF
TGCGCCAGCTCCTTCAGGGGCCCGAACACTGAAGCTTTCTTT
>12|TRBV20-1|TRBJ2-1|NA|few
CSASWRYNEQFF
TGCAGTGCTAGTTGGAGATACAATGAGCAGTTCTTC
>16|TRBV6-4|TRBJ2-1|TRBD1|NA
CASSDSVGTGDNEQFF
TGTGCCAGCAGTGACTCTGTGGGGACAGGGGACAATGAGCAGTTCTTC
>13|TRBV29-1|TRBJ1-2|NA|NA
CTTFLVTDYGYTF
TGCACCACTTTTCTCGTGACAGACTATGGCTACACCTTC
>17|TRBV5-6|TRBJ1-2|TRBD1|NA
CASSPSDRLWDPYGYTF
TGTGCCAGCAGCCCTTCGGACAGGTTATGGGACCCCTATGGCTACACCTTC